This record concerns one T cell receptor (beta chain) sequence. CDR1 and CDR2 from the germline V gene are MNHNY and SVGAGI (reference sequence). The CDR3 is made up of 14 amino acids. Trimming pared 2 bases from V and 5 bases from J, leaving 9 bases between. Assay: immunoSEQ multiplex PCR; the TCRdb copy retains only in-frame clones and omits some. Of 200,000 to 300,000 clones in the sample, around four fifths were seen once. This record comes from a study of blood T cell repertoires in COVID-19. This chain connects TRBV6-6 to TRBJ1-4, with D possibly TRBD1 on 6 matching bases. The TCR comes from an older woman with active or convalescent COVID-19. The sequencing input was peripheral blood. In DNA, the CDR3 is TGTGCCAGCAGTTACGTCCAGGGGAATGAAAAACTGTTTTTT. Protein: CASSYVQGNEKLFF.